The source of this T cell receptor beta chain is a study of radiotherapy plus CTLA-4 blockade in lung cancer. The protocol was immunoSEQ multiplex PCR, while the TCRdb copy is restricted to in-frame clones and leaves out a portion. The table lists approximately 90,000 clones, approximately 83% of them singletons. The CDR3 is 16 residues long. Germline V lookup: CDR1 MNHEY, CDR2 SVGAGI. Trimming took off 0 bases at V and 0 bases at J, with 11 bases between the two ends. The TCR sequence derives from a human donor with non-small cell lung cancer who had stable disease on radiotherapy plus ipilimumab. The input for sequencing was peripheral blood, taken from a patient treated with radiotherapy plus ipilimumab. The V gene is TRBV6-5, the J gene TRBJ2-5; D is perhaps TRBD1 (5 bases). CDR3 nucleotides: TGTGCCAGCAGTTACTCTACAGGATCGTACCAAGAGACCCAGTACTTC. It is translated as CASSYSTGSYQETQYF.